The 10 T cell receptor beta chains below were found in one sample sequenced in a study of monozygotic twins with inflammatory bowel disease. TCRdb derives one entry per CDR3 protein from the 5' RACE reads, leaving out DNA. This table lists approximately 420,000 distinct CDR3 sequences. Material: blood. Receptors were obtained from a human donor with ulcerative colitis or Crohn's disease, or a healthy co-twin of an affected twin (not recorded which).

V and J are TRBV4-3 and TRBJ2-1; the D call from TCRdb, TRBD2, cannot be confirmed without DNA. Germline V gives CDR1 LGHNA, CDR2 YSLEER. The CDR3 has 17 residues. The CDR3 loop is CASSQDRWGLSYNEQFF.

The chain joins TRBV7-3 to TRBJ2-1; TCRdb's D call, TRBD1, is unchecked because there is no DNA. CDR1 SGHTA and CDR2 FQGTGA come from the germline V gene. The CDR3 is made up of 19 amino acids. CDR3 residues: CASSPTRLAYPRSYNEQFF.

The chain couples TRBV5-5 to TRBJ1-4. The CDR3 loop spans 14 amino acids. CDR1 is SGHKS, CDR2 YYEKEE, per germline (reference sequence). The CDR3 sequence is CASSEGGSSEKLFF.

The V call is TRBV9, the J call TRBJ1-5. Germline V lookup: CDR1 SGDLS, CDR2 YYNGEE. The CDR3 spans 15 residues. The CDR3 loop reads CASSSSGDTYQPQHF.

The chain links TRBV20-1 to TRBJ2-4. Germline V lookup: CDR1 DFQATT, CDR2 SNEGSKA (reference sequence). The CDR3 is 13 residues long. The CDR3 region is CSPSRIAKNIQYF.

The chain links TRBV5-1 to TRBJ2-1; the TCRdb D gene call, TRBD2, has no DNA to confirm it. This CDR3 is 15 amino acids long. Germline loops: CDR1 SGHRS, CDR2 YFSETQ. The CDR3 region is CASSLSGGHYNEQFF.

This chain connects TRBV10-3 to TRBJ2-1; TCRdb lists TRBD2, though no DNA is available to test this call. The CDR3 length is 16 residues. Germline V gives CDR1 ENHRY, CDR2 SYGVKD. The CDR3 is CAIRSSGSSPANEQFF.

The V gene is TRBV9, the J gene TRBJ2-1. The CDR3 covers 16 residues. Germline V gene sequence: CDR1 SGDLS, CDR2 YYNGEE. The CDR3 reads CASSVVARSSYNEQFF.

This sequence joins TRBV18 and TRBJ2-5. The CDR3 extends over 13 amino acids. Germline-derived CDR1 and CDR2 are KGHSH and LQKENI. The CDR3 sequence: CASSRVGQETQYF.

This chain joins TRBV5-1 and TRBJ1-2; the TCRdb call, TRBD1, lacks DNA for checking. CDR1 SGHRS and CDR2 YFSETQ come from the germline V gene. CDR3 size: 14 residues. This CDR3 reads CASSLAPGTYGYTF.